The 9 T cell receptor beta chains listed next were all sequenced from one sample in a study of shared clonotypes between healthy human individuals. Assay: immunoSEQ multiplex PCR; the TCRdb copy retains only in-frame clones and omits some. The sample yields about 600,000 clones, more than 95% seen once. Sequencing was performed on naive CD4+ T cells sorted from blood. Subset of the sample: CD45RA+ positively selected. The receptors shown here come from a woman aged 25 to 39 in good health.

J is TRBJ1-5 and V is TRBV6-1; D not certain. The length of the CDR3 is 16 residues. CDR1 and CDR2 (germline): MNHNS, SASEGT. V lost 0 bases and J lost 8, with 17 bases in between. This CDR3 is CASSEAVGLAVEPQHF. The CDR3 DNA is TGTGCCAGCAGTGAAGCGGTAGGCCTGGCGGTAGAGCCCCAGCATTTT.

The chain recombines TRBV18 with TRBJ1-2; 7 bases fit TRBD1. Looked up from germline, CDR1 is KGHSH and CDR2 is LQKENI. The length of the CDR3 is 15 residues. With V trimmed by 3 bases and J by 4 bases, 8 bases remained unmatched. The CDR3 DNA follows: TGTGCCAGCTCACCTGGACACAGGGGCAGCTATGGCTACACCTTC. Its translation: CASSPGHRGSYGYTF.

The chain employs TRBV14 and TRBJ2-3; 9 bases line up with TRBD1. J was trimmed by 6 bases and V by 2 bases; bases with no gene match: 6. Per the germline V gene, CDR1 is SGHDN and CDR2 is FVKESK. CDR3 size: 15 residues. CDR3 loop: CASSQTGGATDTQYF. In DNA form, the CDR3 reads TGTGCCAGCAGCCAAACAGGGGGCGCAACGGATACGCAGTATTTT.

The chain joins TRBV9 to TRBJ2-3; possibly TRBD2 for D (5 bases). V shed 0 bases and J shed 2 bases, with 13 bases lying between them. Germline V gene data show CDR1 as SGDLS and CDR2 as YYNGEE. The CDR3 is 16 residues long. CDR3 sequence: CASSVGSGLHTDTQYF. CDR3 in DNA: TGTGCCAGCAGCGTAGGGTCTGGACTTCACACAGATACGCAGTATTTT.

The V gene is TRBV27, the J gene TRBJ1-2; D unclear. The germline V and J ends were trimmed by 8 bases and 4 bases, with 8 bases remaining between them. Per the germline V gene, CDR1 is MNHEY and CDR2 is SMNVEV (reference sequence). The CDR3 is 11 residues long. CDR3 bases: TGTGCCAGCGTTGGGCGCTATGGCTACACCTTC. This sequence encodes CASVGRYGYTF.

The chain carries TRBV29-1 and TRBJ2-1; 11 bases agree with TRBD2. Looked up from germline, CDR1 is SQVTM and CDR2 is ANQGSEA. The CDR3 extends over 13 amino acids. V was pared by 6 bases and J by 7 bases, with 5 bases of the junction left unmatched. DNA of the CDR3: TGCAGCGTACTAGCGGGAGAAGTAAATGAGCAGTTCTTC. Translating gives CSVLAGEVNEQFF.

This rearrangement joins TRBV6-1 to TRBJ1-5; D is perhaps TRBD1 (5 bases). Germline V CDR1 and CDR2: MNHNS, SASEGT. V was pared by 6 bases and J by 1 base, with 7 bases between. The CDR3 runs to 13 residues. In nucleotides, the CDR3 is TGTGCCAGCAGCCAGGGAAGCAATCAGCCCCAGCATTTT. Translating gives CASSQGSNQPQHF.

The chain couples TRBV28 to TRBJ1-5; D is unresolved. In germline, CDR1 is MDHEN, CDR2 SYDVKM. This CDR3 is built from 13 residues. V gave up 3 bases and J gave up 7 bases, with 10 bases separating them. The CDR3 coding sequence is TGTGCCAGCAGTTTCGGGCTAGCACAGCCCCAGCATTTT. Residues: CASSFGLAQPQHF.

The chain has TRBV19 and TRBJ1-5; D possibly corresponds to TRBD1 (5 bases). The CDR3 runs to 15 residues. The V gene's germline CDR1 is LNHDA and CDR2 SQIVND (reference sequence). V lost 5 bases and J lost 5, with 16 bases in between. The DNA of the CDR3 is TGTGCCAGTAGTTCCCGTACGGGGGTCGATCAGCCCCAGCATTTT. Translation: CASSSRTGVDQPQHF. The whole variable domain, remainder taken from reference TRBV19 and TRBJ1-5, is DGGITQSPKYLFRKEGQNVTLSCEQNLNHDAMYWYRQDPGQGLRLIYYSQIVNDFQKGDIAEGYSVSREKKESFPLTVTSAQKNPTAFYLCASSSRTGVDQPQHFGDGTRLSIL.